This T cell receptor (beta chain) was sequenced during a study of shared clonotypes between healthy human individuals. Study-wide results and caveats: Genetic and exposure-history diversity was limited by the small donor number.

Note on this clone: What it binds is unknown.

Germline CDR1 is SGHDN and CDR2 is FVKESK. Between the trimmed V and J ends, which lost 4 bases and 1 base, there was a span of 26 bases. The length of the CDR3 is 20 residues. Method: immunoSEQ multiplex PCR; TCRdb's copy keeps in-frame clones and lacks some. The sample contains under 1 million clones, approximately 97% of which appear only once. Naive CD8 populations comprised CD45RO-negative cells positively selected for CCR7, excluding terminally differentiated effector memory CD45RA+ cells. The sequencing input was naive CD8+ T cells sorted from blood. V and J are TRBV14 and TRBJ2-1, with D perhaps given as TRBD1 or TRBD2 (5 bases each). This TCR was recovered from a man in his thirties or forties in good health. As DNA, the CDR3 is TGTGCCAGCAGCCTACCCTTGGCCAGACCGGGACCGGAATCCTACAATGAGCAGTTCTTC. As protein: CASSLPLARPGPESYNEQFF.